This T cell receptor (beta chain) was documented in a study of regulatory T cells in long-lasting Graves disease. Arm-PCR with iRepertoire HTBI primers amplified the CDR3 regions for these TCR beta libraries. TCRdb called the multiplex PCR reads again in MiXCR, with one record for every CDR3 protein. The repertoire holds around 460,000 distinct CDR3 sequences, with 20% to 25% as singletons. Per the germline V gene, CDR1 is SEHNR and CDR2 is FQNEAQ (reference sequence). The CDR3 has 14 residues. Trimming pared 8 bases from V and 5 bases from J, leaving 18 bases between. Time point of the sample: persistent/refractory GD, antithyroid drugs over 5 years with positive TRAb. The TCR library was made from RNA extracted from PBMCs. Those enrolled as patients came out of an endocrinology department in Xi'an, China. This clonotype has more than one count but fewer than ten.

The sample consisted of peripheral blood mononuclear cells (PBMCs), taken when the disease was refractory, from a patient treated with antithyroid drugs. The chain couples TRBV7-9 to TRBJ1-1; D is ambiguous. The sequence was obtained from a female donor with Graves disease. CDR3 sequence (DNA): TGTGCCAGCTTATACGAGGGCGCCGGAACTGAAGCTTTCTTT. Protein sequence: CASLYEGAGTEAFF.